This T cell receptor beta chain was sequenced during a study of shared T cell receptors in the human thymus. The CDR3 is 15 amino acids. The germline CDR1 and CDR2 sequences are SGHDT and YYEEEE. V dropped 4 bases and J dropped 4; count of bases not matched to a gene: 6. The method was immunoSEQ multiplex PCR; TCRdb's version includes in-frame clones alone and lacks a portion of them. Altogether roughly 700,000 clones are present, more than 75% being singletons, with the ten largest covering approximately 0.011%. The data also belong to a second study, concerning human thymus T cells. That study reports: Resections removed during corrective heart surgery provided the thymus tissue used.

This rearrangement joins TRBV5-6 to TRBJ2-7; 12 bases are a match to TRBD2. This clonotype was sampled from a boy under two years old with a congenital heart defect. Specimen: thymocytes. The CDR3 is CASSLELAGGYEQYF. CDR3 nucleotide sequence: TGTGCCAGCAGCCTTGAACTAGCGGGAGGATACGAGCAGTACTTC.